This TCR beta chain derives from a study of OX40 agonist ivuxolimab in advanced cancers. Study information: It was ivuxolimab, an agonistic anti-OX40 (CD134) antibody, that patients were treated with. Prior anti-PD-1, anti-PD-L1 or anti-CTLA-4 therapy did not bar entry, and approximately 40% had some. Whole-study findings and limits: The study observed clonal expansion of CD4+ and CD8+ blood T cells by week 6 at 0.1 to 3.0 mg/kg.

At baseline, cycle 4 day 1, and cycle 7 day 1, blood was sampled. A word on this clone: Antigen specificity is unknown.

Assay: immunoSEQ multiplex PCR; the TCRdb copy retains only in-frame clones and omits some. In the table there are around 60,000 clones, about 87% of which are singletons. Trimming pared 7 bases from V and 11 bases from J, leaving 16 bases between. Germline V gene lookup returns CDR1 LNHDA and CDR2 SQIVND (reference sequence). This CDR3 has 12 residues. Sequences were derived from CD4+ or CD8+ T cells sorted from blood, sampled in a trial of the OX40 agonist ivuxolimab. The sequence came from an adult with an advanced solid tumor such as melanoma, head and neck, liver or kidney cancer. The V call is TRBV19, the J call TRBJ2-3, with D possibly TRBD1 on 6 matching bases. The CDR3 nucleotides read TGTGCCAGTAAAGACCCGGGACACCAGCAGTATTTT. It yields the protein CASKDPGHQQYF.